This T cell receptor (beta chain) came from a study of beta chain features in type 1 diabetes. Note on this clone: Antigen unknown.

Study conclusions and caveats: Patients with Type 1 diabetes showed moderately but significantly shorter TCRB CDR3s in all four CD4+ subsets. Patients' naive, central memory and regulatory TCRB repertoires appeared more alike than those of healthy donors. Patients and controls would share equally any PCR tilt toward shorter templates.

Germline values: CDR1 MNHNS, CDR2 SASEGT. V shed 5 bases, J shed 9 bases, and the junction held 8 bases outside the gene matches. The CDR3 sequence is 13 residues long. TCRB transcripts that were expressed got sequenced, as all of the isolated RNA had been reverse transcribed. TCRdb's copy holds only in-frame clones and misses some; the assay was immunoSEQ multiplex PCR. The data hold about 900,000 clones, with about a sixth observed a single time. The sequenced material came from naive CD4+ T cells from blood. The V call is TRBV6-1, the J call TRBJ2-3; 7 bases align to TRBD1. This TCR came from a woman between 18 and 29 years old in good health. CDR3 coding DNA: TGTGCCAGCAGTAATACAGGGGTGGGAACGCAGTATTTT. It translates to CASSNTGVGTQYF.